These T cell receptor beta chains were read from a single sample in a study of blood T cell repertoires in COVID-19. Sequenced by immunoSEQ multiplex PCR; TCRdb stores in-frame clones only, minus some. The sample has over 110,000 clones; roughly 88% are singletons. Sequencing was performed on peripheral blood. These receptors came from a human donor in a cohort sampled during active COVID-19. The CDR3 runs from the conserved cysteine through the conserved F or W. D genes are given only for firm matches. Size is omitted from some rows. Given values are once, few, many or a class for expanded clones.

clone size: once
J gene: TRBJ2-4
V gene: TRBV7-2
D gene: .
CDR3 DNA: TGTGCCAGCAGCTCAAGGACAGCCATAGCCAAAAACATTCAGTACTTC
CDR3 protein: CASSSRTAIAKNIQYF

clone size: .
J gene: TRBJ2-7
V gene: TRBV11-2
D gene: .
CDR3 DNA: TGTGCCAGCAGCGGACTACAGGGGCGCTCCTACGAGCAGTACTTC
CDR3 protein: CASSGLQGRSYEQYF

clone size: .
J gene: TRBJ2-7
V gene: TRBV27
D gene: .
CDR3 DNA: TGTGCCAGCAGCAACAGGGTAGCCTACGAGCAGTACTTC
CDR3 protein: CASSNRVAYEQYF

clone size: .
J gene: TRBJ2-7
V gene: TRBV19
D gene: .
CDR3 DNA: TGTGCCAGTAGTATTGTGGCAGAGGCCTACGAGCAGTACTTC
CDR3 protein: CASSIVAEAYEQYF

clone size: .
J gene: TRBJ1-2
V gene: TRBV7-2
D gene: .
CDR3 DNA: TGTGCCAGCAGCTTAGGGCAGAACTATGGCTACACCTTC
CDR3 protein: CASSLGQNYGYTF

clone size: .
J gene: TRBJ1-1
V gene: TRBV6-2/TRBV6-3
D gene: TRBD1
CDR3 DNA: TGTGCCAGCAGTTGGACAGGGCAAAACACTGAAGCTTTCTTT
CDR3 protein: CASSWTGQNTEAFF

clone size: .
J gene: TRBJ2-1
V gene: TRBV6-2/TRBV6-3
D gene: .
CDR3 DNA: TGTGCCAGCAGCCGACCCTCAGGAGGCTACAATGAGCAGTTCTTC
CDR3 protein: CASSRPSGGYNEQFF

clone size: .
J gene: TRBJ1-2
V gene: TRBV5-6
D gene: TRBD1
CDR3 DNA: TGTGCCAGCAGCTCAGACAGGGAGCGGGACTATGGCTACACCTTC
CDR3 protein: CASSSDRERDYGYTF

clone size: .
J gene: TRBJ2-7
V gene: TRBV7-6
D gene: TRBD1
CDR3 DNA: TGTGCCAGCAGCCCCGGACAGGGGGCGCCCGTACAGTTATACGAGCAGTACTTC
CDR3 protein: CASSPGQGAPVQLYEQYF

clone size: .
J gene: TRBJ2-2
V gene: TRBV4-1
D gene: TRBD2
CDR3 DNA: TGCGCCAGCAGCCAAGAACAGACTAGCGGGGGGCCGAACACCGGGGAGCTGTTTTTT
CDR3 protein: CASSQEQTSGGPNTGELFF

clone size: .
J gene: TRBJ2-3
V gene: TRBV5-5
D gene: .
CDR3 DNA: TGTGCCAGCAGCCGCCTTTACGGCCAGGGGTCCCCAGATACGCAGTATTTT
CDR3 protein: CASSRLYGQGSPDTQYF

clone size: few
J gene: TRBJ1-2
V gene: TRBV9
D gene: .
CDR3 DNA: TGTGCCAGCAGCTCATTCGGTGGCTACACCTTC
CDR3 protein: CASSSFGGYTF

clone size: .
J gene: TRBJ2-5
V gene: TRBV19
D gene: .
CDR3 DNA: TGTGCCAGTAGTAGGGGGGGCAGGTCTAAAGAGACCCAGTACTTC
CDR3 protein: CASSRGGRSKETQYF

clone size: few
J gene: TRBJ2-7
V gene: TRBV7-8
D gene: .
CDR3 DNA: TGTGCCAGCAGCTTAACCCGAGACACCTACGAGCAGTACTTC
CDR3 protein: CASSLTRDTYEQYF

clone size: .
J gene: TRBJ1-4
V gene: TRBV4-3
D gene: .
CDR3 DNA: TGCGCCAGCAGCCTTTCGGGGGACGGAGGGGTAGGTGAAAAACTGTTTTTT
CDR3 protein: CASSLSGDGGVGEKLFF

clone size: .
J gene: TRBJ2-1
V gene: TRBV20-1
D gene: TRBD2
CDR3 DNA: TGCAGTGCAAGTAGCGGGGGCCGCTACAATGAGCAGTTCTTC
CDR3 protein: CSASSGGRYNEQFF

clone size: .
J gene: TRBJ2-2
V gene: TRBV7-2
D gene: .
CDR3 DNA: TGTGCCAGCAGCTTAGACAGAGTGAACACCGGGGAGCTGTTTTTT
CDR3 protein: CASSLDRVNTGELFF

clone size: .
J gene: TRBJ1-2
V gene: TRBV27
D gene: TRBD1
CDR3 DNA: TGTGCCAGCAGTTTATCGGGACAGGGGGCCGGCTACACCTTC
CDR3 protein: CASSLSGQGAGYTF

clone size: .
J gene: TRBJ2-7
V gene: TRBV11-2
D gene: .
CDR3 DNA: TGTGCCAGCAGCCGGGTGTATAGGGGGACCTACGAGCAGTACTTC
CDR3 protein: CASSRVYRGTYEQYF

clone size: once
J gene: TRBJ1-1
V gene: TRBV6-5
D gene: .
CDR3 DNA: TGTGCCAGCAGGGATGGACAGCTAAACACTGAAGCTTTCTTT
CDR3 protein: CASRDGQLNTEAFF

clone size: .
J gene: TRBJ1-2
V gene: TRBV18
D gene: .
CDR3 DNA: TGTGCCAGCTCACCAGGGCCTGGGTATGGCTACACCTTC
CDR3 protein: CASSPGPGYGYTF

clone size: .
J gene: TRBJ2-7
V gene: TRBV11-1
D gene: .
CDR3 DNA: TGTGCCAGCAGCTCGGGACTTATGACCTACGAGCAGTACTTC
CDR3 protein: CASSSGLMTYEQYF

clone size: .
J gene: TRBJ2-5
V gene: TRBV7-2
D gene: .
CDR3 DNA: TGTGCCAGCAGCTTAGGCCCCGGGTCTCAAGAGACCCAGTACTTC
CDR3 protein: CASSLGPGSQETQYF

clone size: .
J gene: TRBJ1-2
V gene: TRBV2
D gene: TRBD1
CDR3 DNA: TGTGCCACCCGCCGGGACAGGGGTAGCTATGGCTACACCTTC
CDR3 protein: CATRRDRGSYGYTF

clone size: once
J gene: TRBJ2-3
V gene: TRBV11-2
D gene: TRBD2
CDR3 DNA: TGTGCCAGCAGTTTAGCGGGGGGGCTAGGGGATACGCAGTATTTT
CDR3 protein: CASSLAGGLGDTQYF

clone size: .
J gene: TRBJ1-1
V gene: TRBV19
D gene: .
CDR3 DNA: TGTGCCAGTAGTTTCACAGGGAATTCGGACACTGAAGCTTTCTTT
CDR3 protein: CASSFTGNSDTEAFF

clone size: .
J gene: TRBJ2-2
V gene: TRBV13
D gene: .
CDR3 DNA: TGTGCCAGCAGCTCTGGACAGAGAGGCACCGGGGAGCTGTTTTTT
CDR3 protein: CASSSGQRGTGELFF

clone size: .
J gene: TRBJ2-1
V gene: TRBV3-1/TRBV3-2
D gene: TRBD1
CDR3 DNA: TGTGCCAGCAGCCAAGGGCGACAGGGGTACAATGAGCAGTTCTTC
CDR3 protein: CASSQGRQGYNEQFF

clone size: .
J gene: TRBJ1-5
V gene: TRBV2
D gene: .
CDR3 DNA: TGTGCCAGCACTCTGGACAGAGGGGTCAGGTTCGGCCAGCCCCAGCATTTT
CDR3 protein: CASTLDRGVRFGQPQHF

clone size: .
J gene: TRBJ2-3
V gene: TRBV7-3
D gene: TRBD2
CDR3 DNA: TGTGCCAGCAGCTCCACTAGCGGGGGGCTCACAGATACGCAGTATTTT
CDR3 protein: CASSSTSGGLTDTQYF

clone size: .
J gene: TRBJ2-5
V gene: TRBV10-3
D gene: .
CDR3 DNA: TGTGCCATCAGTGAGTCGAACGGGGTAGAGACCCAGTACTTC
CDR3 protein: CAISESNGVETQYF